This T cell receptor (beta chain) was captured in a study of patients and donors after allogeneic stem cell transplantation. TCRdb reanalysed the RT-PCR reads using MiXCR and keeps one entry per CDR3 protein. The sample includes approximately 430,000 distinct CDR3 sequences, approximately 16% of them seen just once. J lost 1 base, V lost 0 bases, and 3 bases had no gene match. Germline CDR1 is SGHRS and CDR2 is YFSETQ. The CDR3 spans 17 residues. Ten or more counts support this clonotype. The genes are TRBV5-1 and TRBJ2-2, with 10 bases aligning to TRBD2. The sequence was obtained from a human donor who was either an allogeneic HSCT recipient or a stem cell or donor lymphocyte infusion donor (not recorded which). It is not recorded whose cells these are; they may come from a transplant donor. Sequenced input: blood, either unsorted or a sorted T cell fraction (not recorded which). The CDR3 spells CASSLASGGLNTGELFF. In DNA, the CDR3 is TGCGCCAGCAGCTTGGCTAGCGGGGGACTGAACACCGGGGAGCTGTTTTTT.